This TCR beta chain derives from a study of blood T cell repertoires in COVID-19. Assay used: immunoSEQ multiplex PCR; TCRdb lists only in-frame clones, some missing. Seen here are fewer than 85,000 clones, roughly four fifths observed once, and the top ten hold roughly a fifth. V was pared by 6 bases and J by 1 base, with 13 bases between. The V gene's germline CDR1 is SNHLY and CDR2 FYNNEI. CDR3 size: 15 residues. Sequences were obtained from peripheral blood. The sequence was collected from a human donor in a cohort sampled during active COVID-19. The chain has TRBV2 and TRBJ1-5, with a tentative D call TRBD1 (5 bases). The DNA for the CDR3 is TGTGCCAGCAGCCAGCAGGGCAGGAGCAATCAGCCCCAGCATTTT. This codes for CASSQQGRSNQPQHF. The variable domain in full, completed from reference TRBV2 and TRBJ1-5, reads EPEVTQTPSHQVTQMGQEVILRCVPISNHLYFYWYRQILGQKVEFLVSFYNNEISEKSEIFDDQFSVERPDGSNFTLKIRSTKLEDSAMYFCASSQQGRSNQPQHFGDGTRLSIL.